The clone carrying this T cell receptor beta chain was seen a handful of times. Its antigen is not known. Reverse transcribing all isolated RNA meant expressed TCRB transcripts were sequenced. Generated by immunoSEQ multiplex PCR, the TCRdb table keeps only in-frame clones and is missing some. The sample consists of more than 25,000 clones, around three fifths of them appearing once. The data belong to a study of beta chain features in type 1 diabetes. Findings and limits, study-wide: Researchers could not determine here whether HLA type influences TCRB rearrangement. Type 1 diabetes patients showed a moderate but significant shortening of TCRB CDR3s in all four CD4+ subsets. The similarity of naive, central memory and Treg TCRB repertoires appeared greater among patients than among healthy donors. Diminished insertions and augmented deletions at VDJ junctions characterized type 1 diabetes patients.

The CDR3 length is 12 residues. Germline assignment: CDR1 SQVTM and CDR2 ANQGSEA. V dropped 4 bases and J dropped 2 bases, with 9 bases sitting between them. The chain recombines TRBV29-1 with TRBJ2-7, with D possibly TRBD1 on 5 matching bases. The receptor comes from a woman between 18 and 29 years old with type 1 diabetes. Sequencing was performed on Tregs from blood. The CDR3 spells CSVVDTPYEQYF. CDR3 nucleotide sequence: TGCAGCGTTGTGGACACGCCCTACGAGCAGTACTTC.